Sequencing of this T cell receptor beta chain was carried out in a study of T cell repertoires in cytomegalovirus infection. General study points: It was HLA-C-restricted CMV-specific TCR beta clonotypes that dominated the response ex vivo.

From the reads, TCRdb called clonotypes with MiXCR, one entry per CDR3 protein. Of approximately 190,000 distinct CDR3 sequences in the sample, 8.5% to 10% were seen once. This clonotype was observed at least ten times. Antigen specificity is unknown. The CDR3 spans 13 residues. Trimming removed 6 bases from V and 1 base from J, with 9 bases in between. The material sequenced was PBMCs. The TCR sequence derives from a human donor in good health (CMV status not recorded). Some clones in this sample may be carry-over from other donors' samples. The chain links TRBV12-3 or TRBV12-4 to TRBJ1-1; D perhaps matches TRBD1 (5 bases). CDR3 amino acids: CASSYTGNTEAFF. CDR3 in DNA: TGTGCCAGCAGCTACACAGGGAACACTGAAGCTTTCTTT.